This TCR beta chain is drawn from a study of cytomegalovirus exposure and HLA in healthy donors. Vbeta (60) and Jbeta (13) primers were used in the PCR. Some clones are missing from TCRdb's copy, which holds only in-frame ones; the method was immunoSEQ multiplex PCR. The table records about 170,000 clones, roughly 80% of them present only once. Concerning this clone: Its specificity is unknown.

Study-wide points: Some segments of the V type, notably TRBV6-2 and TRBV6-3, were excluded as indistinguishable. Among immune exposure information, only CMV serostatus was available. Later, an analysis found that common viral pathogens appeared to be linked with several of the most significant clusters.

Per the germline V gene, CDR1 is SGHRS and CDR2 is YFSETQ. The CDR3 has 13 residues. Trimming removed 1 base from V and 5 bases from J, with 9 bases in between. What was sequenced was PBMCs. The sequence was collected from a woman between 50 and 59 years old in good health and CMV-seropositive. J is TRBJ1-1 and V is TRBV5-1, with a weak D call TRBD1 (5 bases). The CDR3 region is CASSLWGRTEAFF. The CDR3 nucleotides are TGCGCCAGCAGCTTGTGGGGGAGGACTGAAGCTTTCTTT. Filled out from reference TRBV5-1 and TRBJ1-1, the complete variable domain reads KAGVTQTPRYLIKTRGQQVTLSCSPISGHRSVSWYQQTPGQGLQFLFEYFSETQRNKGNFPGRFSGRQFSNSRSEMNVSTLELGDSALYLCASSLWGRTEAFFGQGTRLTVV.